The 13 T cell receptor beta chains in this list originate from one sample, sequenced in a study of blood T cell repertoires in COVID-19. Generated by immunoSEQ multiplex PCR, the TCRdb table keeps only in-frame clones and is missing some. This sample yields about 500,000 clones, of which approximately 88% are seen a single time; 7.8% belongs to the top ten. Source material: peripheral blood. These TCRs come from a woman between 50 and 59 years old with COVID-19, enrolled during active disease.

CDR3 in DNA: TGTGCCAGCGAAGGGGCCTCCCACCTATTCACCCTCCACTTT. The encoded protein is CASEGASHLFTLHF. The chain combines TRBV6-5 with TRBJ1-6; possible D gene TRBD1, 5 bases. There are 14 residues in the CDR3. CDR1 and CDR2 from the germline V gene are MNHEY and SVGAGI. Trimming took off 8 bases at V and 14 bases at J, with 22 bases between the two ends.

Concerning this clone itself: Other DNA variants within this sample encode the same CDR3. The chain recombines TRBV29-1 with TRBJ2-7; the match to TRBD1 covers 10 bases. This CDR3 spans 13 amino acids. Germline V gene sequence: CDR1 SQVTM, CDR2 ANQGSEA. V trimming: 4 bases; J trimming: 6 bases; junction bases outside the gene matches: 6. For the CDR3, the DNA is TGCAGCGTTGTCGGACAGGGGGGGGGCGAGCAGTACTTC. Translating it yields CSVVGQGGGEQYF.

DNA for the CDR3: TGTGCCAGCAGTCCCCCAGGGACAAGGGGTGGGGAGGGCTACACCTTC. It is translated as CASSPPGTRGGEGYTF. The chain links TRBV25-1 to TRBJ1-2; possibly TRBD1 for D (6 bases). The CDR3 is 16 residues long. V dropped 5 bases and J dropped 8 bases, with 24 bases sitting between them. CDR1 is MGHDK, CDR2 SYGVNS, per germline.

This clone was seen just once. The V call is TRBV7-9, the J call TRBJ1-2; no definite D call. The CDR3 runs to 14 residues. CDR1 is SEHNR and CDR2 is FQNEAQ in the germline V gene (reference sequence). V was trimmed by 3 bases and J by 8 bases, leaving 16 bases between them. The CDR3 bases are TGTGCCAGCAGCTTCGAGGAGATGAAGATGGGCTACACCTTC. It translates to CASSFEEMKMGYTF.

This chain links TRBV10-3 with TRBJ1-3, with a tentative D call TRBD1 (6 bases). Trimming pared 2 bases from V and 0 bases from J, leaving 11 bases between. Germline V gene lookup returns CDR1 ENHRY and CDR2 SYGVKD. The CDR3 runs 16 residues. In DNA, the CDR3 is TGTGCCATCAGTGAGACGAGGACAGTCTCTGGAAACACCATATATTTT. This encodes CAISETRTVSGNTIYF.

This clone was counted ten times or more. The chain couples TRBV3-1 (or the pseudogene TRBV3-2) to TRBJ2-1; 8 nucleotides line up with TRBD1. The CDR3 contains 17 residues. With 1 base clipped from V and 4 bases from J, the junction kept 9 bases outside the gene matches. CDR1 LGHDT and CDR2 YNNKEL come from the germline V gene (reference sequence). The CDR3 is CASSQVYAGGLYNEQFF. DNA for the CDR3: TGTGCCAGCAGCCAAGTGTATGCAGGGGGCTTGTACAATGAGCAGTTCTTC.

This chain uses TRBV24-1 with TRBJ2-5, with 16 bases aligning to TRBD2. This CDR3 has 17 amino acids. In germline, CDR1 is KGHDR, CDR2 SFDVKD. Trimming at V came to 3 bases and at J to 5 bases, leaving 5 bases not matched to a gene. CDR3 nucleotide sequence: TGTGCCACCAGTGATACGGGACTAGCGGGGGGGCATGAGACCCAGTACTTC. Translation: CATSDTGLAGGHETQYF.

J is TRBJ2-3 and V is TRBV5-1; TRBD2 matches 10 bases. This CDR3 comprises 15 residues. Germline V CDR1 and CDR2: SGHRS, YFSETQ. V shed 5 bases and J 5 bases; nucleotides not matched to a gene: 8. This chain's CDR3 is CASSPPGTSEDTQYF. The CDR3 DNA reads TGCGCCAGCAGTCCCCCAGGGACTAGCGAAGATACGCAGTATTTT. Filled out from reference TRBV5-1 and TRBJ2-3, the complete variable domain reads KAGVTQTPRYLIKTRGQQVTLSCSPISGHRSVSWYQQTPGQGLQFLFEYFSETQRNKGNFPGRFSGRQFSNSRSEMNVSTLELGDSALYLCASSPPGTSEDTQYFGPGTRLTVL.

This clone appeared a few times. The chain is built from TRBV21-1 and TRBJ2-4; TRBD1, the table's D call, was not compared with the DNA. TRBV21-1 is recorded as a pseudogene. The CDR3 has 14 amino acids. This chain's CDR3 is CASSKGGRFSIQYF. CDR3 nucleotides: TGTGCCAGCAGCAAAGGGGGGCGCTTTAGCATTCAGTACTTC.

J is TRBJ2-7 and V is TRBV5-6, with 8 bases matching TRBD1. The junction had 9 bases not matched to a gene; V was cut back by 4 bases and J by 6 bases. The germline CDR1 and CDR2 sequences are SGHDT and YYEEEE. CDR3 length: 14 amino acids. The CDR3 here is CASSSRDRHLEQYF. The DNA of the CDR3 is TGTGCCAGCAGCAGTCGGGACAGGCATCTCGAGCAGTACTTC.

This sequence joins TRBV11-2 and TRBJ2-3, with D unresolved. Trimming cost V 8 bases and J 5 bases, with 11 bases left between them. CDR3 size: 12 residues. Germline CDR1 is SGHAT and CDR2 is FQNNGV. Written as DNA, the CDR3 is TGTGCCAGCTCTCTAGTGGGAGATACGCAGTATTTT. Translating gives CASSLVGDTQYF.

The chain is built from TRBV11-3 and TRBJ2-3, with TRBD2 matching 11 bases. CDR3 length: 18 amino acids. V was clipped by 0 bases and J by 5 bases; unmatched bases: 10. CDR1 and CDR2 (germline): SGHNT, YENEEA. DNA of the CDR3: TGTGCCAGCAGCTTAGATTCGAGTCTAGCGGGGGGACGAGATACGCAGTATTTT. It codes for CASSLDSSLAGGRDTQYF.

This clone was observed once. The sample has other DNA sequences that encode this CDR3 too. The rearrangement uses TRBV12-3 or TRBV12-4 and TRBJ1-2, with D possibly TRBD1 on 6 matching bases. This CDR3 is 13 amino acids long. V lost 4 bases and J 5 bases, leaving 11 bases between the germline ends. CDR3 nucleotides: TGTGCCAGCAGTTCCGGGACACCATATGGCTACACCTTC. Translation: CASSSGTPYGYTF.